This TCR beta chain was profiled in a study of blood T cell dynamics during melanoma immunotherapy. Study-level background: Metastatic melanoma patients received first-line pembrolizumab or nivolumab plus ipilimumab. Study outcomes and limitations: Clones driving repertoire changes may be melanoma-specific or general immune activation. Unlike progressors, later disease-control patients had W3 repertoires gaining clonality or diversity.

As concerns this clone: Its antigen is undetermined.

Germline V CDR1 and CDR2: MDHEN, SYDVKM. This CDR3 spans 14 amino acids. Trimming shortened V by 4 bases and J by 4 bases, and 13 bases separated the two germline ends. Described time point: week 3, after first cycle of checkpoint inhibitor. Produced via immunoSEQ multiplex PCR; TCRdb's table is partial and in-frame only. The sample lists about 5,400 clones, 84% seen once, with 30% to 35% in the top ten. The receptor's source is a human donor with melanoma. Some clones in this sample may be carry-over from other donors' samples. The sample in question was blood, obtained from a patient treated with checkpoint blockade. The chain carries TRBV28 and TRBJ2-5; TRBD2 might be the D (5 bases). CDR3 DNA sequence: TGTGCCAGCAGTTCCTTTTATCGGGGAGAGACCCAGTACTTC. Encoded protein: CASSSFYRGETQYF.